This TCR beta chain is from a study of blood T cell repertoires in COVID-19. Study in general: In each case, the material was cDNA or gDNA derived from T cells, B-cell-depleted T cells, or PBMCs.

The repertoire was sequenced with immunoSEQ multiplex PCR; TCRdb's copy has only in-frame clones and lacks some. The sample carries approximately 170,000 clones, about 80% recorded once. There are 15 residues in the CDR3. The germline CDR1 and CDR2 sequences are SGHVS and FQNEAQ. The V and J ends lost 5 bases and 5 bases respectively, with 17 bases between them. This TCR was recovered from a man between 65 and 85 years old with active or convalescent COVID-19. The sample consisted of peripheral blood. This chain joins TRBV7-8 and TRBJ2-3; TRBD2 is a possible D gene (6 bases). CDR3 bases: TGTGCCAGCAGCGCTGCGCTAGGGCGGGGAGATACGCAGTATTTT. Amino acid sequence: CASSAALGRGDTQYF.